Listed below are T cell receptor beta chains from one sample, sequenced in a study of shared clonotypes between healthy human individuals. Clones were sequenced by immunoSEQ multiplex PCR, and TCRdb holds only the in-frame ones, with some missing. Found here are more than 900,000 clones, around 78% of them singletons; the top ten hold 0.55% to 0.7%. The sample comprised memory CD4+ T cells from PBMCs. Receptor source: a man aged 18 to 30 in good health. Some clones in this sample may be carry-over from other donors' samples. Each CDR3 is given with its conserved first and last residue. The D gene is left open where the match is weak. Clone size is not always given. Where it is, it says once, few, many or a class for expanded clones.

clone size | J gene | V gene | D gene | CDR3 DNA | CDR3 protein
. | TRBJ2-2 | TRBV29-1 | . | TGCAGCGTTATTGCTGGGTCGGTAAACACCGGGGAGCTGTTTTTT | CSVIAGSVNTGELFF
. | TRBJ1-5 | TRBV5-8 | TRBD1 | TGTGCCAGCAGCCGTACACAGGGGAGTCAGCCCCAGCATTTT | CASSRTQGSQPQHF
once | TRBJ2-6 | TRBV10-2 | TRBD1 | TGCGCCAGCAAGACAAGGACAGGCTACTCTGGGGCCAACGTCCTGACTTTC | CASKTRTGYSGANVLTF
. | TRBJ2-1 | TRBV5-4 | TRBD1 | TGTGCCAGCAGCTTGGGGGGACAGGGATGGGCGCAGTTCTTC | CASSLGGQGWAQFF
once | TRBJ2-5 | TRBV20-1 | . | TGCAGTGGCCGAGGGTTCGAGACCCAGTACTTC | CSGRGFETQYF
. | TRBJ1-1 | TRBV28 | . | TGTGCCAGCACTACAGGTATGAACACTGAAGCTTTCTTT | CASTTGMNTEAFF
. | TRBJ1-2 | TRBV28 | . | TGTGCCAGCAGTTTAGAAGTCTATGGCTACACCTTC | CASSLEVYGYTF
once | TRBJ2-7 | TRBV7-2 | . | TGTGCCAGCAGCTTAGTTTTAAAGGCGGACAGCTCCTACGAGCAGTACTTC | CASSLVLKADSSYEQYF
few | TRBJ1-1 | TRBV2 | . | TGTGCCAGCAGTGGGGTTCGGGGGAACGCTTTCTTT | CASSGVRGNAFF
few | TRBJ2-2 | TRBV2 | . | TGTGCCAGCAATCGTGAGAACACCGGGGAGCTGTTTTTT | CASNRENTGELFF
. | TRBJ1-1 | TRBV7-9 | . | TGTGCCAGCAGCACCAGGGACGGCGCGAACACTGAAGCTTTCTTT | CASSTRDGANTEAFF
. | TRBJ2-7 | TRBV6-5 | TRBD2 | TGTGCCAGCAGTCCCCGGAGCGGGAGCCTTACCGAGCAGTACTTC | CASSPRSGSLTEQYF
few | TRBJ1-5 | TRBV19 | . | TGTGCCAGTAGTATTTGGGCAGATCAGCCCCAGCATTTT | CASSIWADQPQHF
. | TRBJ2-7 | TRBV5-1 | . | TGCGCCAGCAGCCTCCTCGCCGGGACGGGAACCTACGAGCAGTACTTC | CASSLLAGTGTYEQYF
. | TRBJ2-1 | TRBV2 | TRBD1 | TGTGCCAGCAGTGATAAACAGGGGGCGAAGAATGAGCAGTTCTTC | CASSDKQGAKNEQFF